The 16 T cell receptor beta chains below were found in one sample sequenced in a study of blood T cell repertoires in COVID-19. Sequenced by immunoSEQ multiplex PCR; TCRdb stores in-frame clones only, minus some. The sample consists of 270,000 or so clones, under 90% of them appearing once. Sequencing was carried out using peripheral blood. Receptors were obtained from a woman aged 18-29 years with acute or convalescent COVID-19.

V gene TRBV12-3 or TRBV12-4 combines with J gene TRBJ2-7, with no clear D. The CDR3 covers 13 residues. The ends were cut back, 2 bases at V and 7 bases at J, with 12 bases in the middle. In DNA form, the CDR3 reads TGTGCCAGCAGTTTACTAGTTACGCGGGAGCAGTACTTC. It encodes CASSLLVTREQYF.

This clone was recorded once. The DNA of the CDR3 is TGTGCCAGCAGCGGGGATAGCGGGTACGGCGAGCAGTACTTC. Translated: CASSGDSGYGEQYF. V gene TRBV9 combines with J gene TRBJ2-7, with TRBD2 identical over 7 bases. The V segment lost 3 bases and the J segment 6 bases; nucleotides outside the gene matches: 9. This CDR3 contains 14 residues. The germline V gene encodes CDR1 SGDLS and CDR2 YYNGEE.

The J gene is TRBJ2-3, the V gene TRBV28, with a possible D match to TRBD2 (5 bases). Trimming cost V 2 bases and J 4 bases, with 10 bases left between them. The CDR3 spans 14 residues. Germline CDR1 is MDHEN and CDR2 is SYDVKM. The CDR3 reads CASSLAGSSDTQYF. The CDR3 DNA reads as TGTGCCAGCAGTTTAGCGGGCTCTTCAGATACGCAGTATTTT.

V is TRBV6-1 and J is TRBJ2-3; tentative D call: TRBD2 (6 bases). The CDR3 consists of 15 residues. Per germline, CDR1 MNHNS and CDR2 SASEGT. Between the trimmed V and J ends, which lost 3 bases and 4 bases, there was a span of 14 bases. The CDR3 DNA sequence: TGTGCCAGCAGTGACGGGACTTATTTGCCAGATACGCAGTATTTT. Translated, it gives CASSDGTYLPDTQYF.

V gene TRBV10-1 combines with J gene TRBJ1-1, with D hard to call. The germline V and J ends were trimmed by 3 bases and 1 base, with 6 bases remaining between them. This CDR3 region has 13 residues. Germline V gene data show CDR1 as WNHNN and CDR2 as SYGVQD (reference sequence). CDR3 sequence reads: CASSDEKNTEAFF. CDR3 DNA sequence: TGCGCCAGCAGTGATGAGAAGAACACTGAAGCTTTCTTT.

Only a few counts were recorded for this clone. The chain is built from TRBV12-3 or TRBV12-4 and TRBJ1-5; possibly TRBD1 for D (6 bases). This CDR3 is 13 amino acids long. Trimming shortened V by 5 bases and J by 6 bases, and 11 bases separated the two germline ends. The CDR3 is CASSPQGVQPQHF. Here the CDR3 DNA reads TGTGCCAGCAGTCCACAGGGAGTTCAGCCCCAGCATTTT.

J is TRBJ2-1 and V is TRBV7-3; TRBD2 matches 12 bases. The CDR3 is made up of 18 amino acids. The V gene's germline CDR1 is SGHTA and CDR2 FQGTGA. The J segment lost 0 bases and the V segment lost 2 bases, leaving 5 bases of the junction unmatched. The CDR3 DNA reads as TGTGCCAGCAGCTTAGGCCTAGCGGGAGGGGTCTCCTACAATGAGCAGTTCTTC. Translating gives CASSLGLAGGVSYNEQFF.

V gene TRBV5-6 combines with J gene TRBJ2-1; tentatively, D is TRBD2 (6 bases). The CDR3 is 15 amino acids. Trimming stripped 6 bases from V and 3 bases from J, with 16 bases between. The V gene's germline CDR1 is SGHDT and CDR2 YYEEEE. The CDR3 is CASKYTKGGYNEQFF. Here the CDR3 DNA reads TGTGCCAGCAAATATACTAAGGGAGGCTACAATGAGCAGTTCTTC.

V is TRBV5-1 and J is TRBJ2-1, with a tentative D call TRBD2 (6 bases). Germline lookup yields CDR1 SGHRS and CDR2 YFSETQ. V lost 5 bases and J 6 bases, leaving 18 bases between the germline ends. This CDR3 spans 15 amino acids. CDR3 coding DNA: TGCGCCAGCAGGACCGGGACTCCAGATTCCAATGAGCAGTTCTTC. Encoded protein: CASRTGTPDSNEQFF.

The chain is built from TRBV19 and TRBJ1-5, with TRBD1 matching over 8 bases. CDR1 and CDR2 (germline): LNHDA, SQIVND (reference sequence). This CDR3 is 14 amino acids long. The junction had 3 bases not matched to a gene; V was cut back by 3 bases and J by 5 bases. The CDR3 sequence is CASSMGTGYQPQHF. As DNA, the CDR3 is TGTGCCAGTAGTATGGGGACAGGTTATCAGCCCCAGCATTTT.

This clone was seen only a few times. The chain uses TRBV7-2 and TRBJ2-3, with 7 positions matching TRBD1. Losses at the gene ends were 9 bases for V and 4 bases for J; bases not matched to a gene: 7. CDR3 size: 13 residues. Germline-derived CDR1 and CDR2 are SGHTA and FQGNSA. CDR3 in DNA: TGTGCCAGTGGGCGACAGGGTGCAGATACGCAGTATTTT. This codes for CASGRQGADTQYF.

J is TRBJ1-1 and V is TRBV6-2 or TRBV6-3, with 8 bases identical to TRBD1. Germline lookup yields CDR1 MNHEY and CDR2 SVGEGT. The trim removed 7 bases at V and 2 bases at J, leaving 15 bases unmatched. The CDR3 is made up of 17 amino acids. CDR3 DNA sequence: TGTGCCAGCATCCCAGGGGGCTTTGGCGCGTTCAACACTGAAGCTTTCTTT. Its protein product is CASIPGGFGAFNTEAFF.

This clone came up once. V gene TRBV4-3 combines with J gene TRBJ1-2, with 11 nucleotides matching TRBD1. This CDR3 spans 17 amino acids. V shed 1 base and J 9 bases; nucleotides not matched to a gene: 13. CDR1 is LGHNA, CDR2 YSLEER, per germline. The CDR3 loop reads CASSQGLDRGRWGSYTF. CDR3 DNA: TGCGCCAGCAGCCAAGGATTGGACAGGGGGCGTTGGGGTAGCTACACCTTC.

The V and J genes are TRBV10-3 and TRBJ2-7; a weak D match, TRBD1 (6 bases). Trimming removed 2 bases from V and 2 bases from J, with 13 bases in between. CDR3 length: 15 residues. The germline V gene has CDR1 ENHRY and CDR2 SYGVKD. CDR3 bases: TGTGCCATCAGTGAGAACAGGGTGACCACCTACGAGCAGTACTTC. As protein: CAISENRVTTYEQYF.

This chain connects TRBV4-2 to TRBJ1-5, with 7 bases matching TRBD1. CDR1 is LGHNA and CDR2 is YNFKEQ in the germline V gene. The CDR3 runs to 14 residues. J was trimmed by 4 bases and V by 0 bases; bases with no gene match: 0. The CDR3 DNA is TGTGCCAGCAGCCAAGAACAGGGGAATCAGCCCCAGCATTTT. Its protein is CASSQEQGNQPQHF.

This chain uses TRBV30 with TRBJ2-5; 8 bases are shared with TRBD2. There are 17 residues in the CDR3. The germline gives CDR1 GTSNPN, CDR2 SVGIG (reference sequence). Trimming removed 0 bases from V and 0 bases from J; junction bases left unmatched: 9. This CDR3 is CAWSVSRTSRHQETQYF. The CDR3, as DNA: TGTGCCTGGAGTGTATCGCGGACTAGCAGACACCAAGAGACCCAGTACTTC.